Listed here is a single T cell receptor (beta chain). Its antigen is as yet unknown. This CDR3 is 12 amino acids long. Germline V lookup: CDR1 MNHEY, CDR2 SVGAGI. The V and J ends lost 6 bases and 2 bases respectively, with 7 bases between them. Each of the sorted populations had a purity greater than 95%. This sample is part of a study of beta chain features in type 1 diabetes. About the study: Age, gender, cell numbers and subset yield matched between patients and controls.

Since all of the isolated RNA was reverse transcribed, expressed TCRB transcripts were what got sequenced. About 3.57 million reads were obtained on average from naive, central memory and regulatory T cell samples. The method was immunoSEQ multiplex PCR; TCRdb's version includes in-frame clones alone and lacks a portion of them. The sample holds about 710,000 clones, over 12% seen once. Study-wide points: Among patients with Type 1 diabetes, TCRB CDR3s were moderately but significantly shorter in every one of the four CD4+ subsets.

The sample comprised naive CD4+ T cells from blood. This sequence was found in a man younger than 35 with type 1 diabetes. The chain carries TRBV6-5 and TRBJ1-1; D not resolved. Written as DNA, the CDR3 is TGTGCCAGCAGAAGACCTAACACTGAAGCTTTCTTT. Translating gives CASRRPNTEAFF.